The 30 T cell receptor beta chains presented below share a single source sample, sequenced in a study of T cells in localized non-small cell lung cancer. Here immunoSEQ multiplex PCR was the method, and the copy in TCRdb shows in-frame clones only, minus some. Among under 15,000 clones, 80% to 90% were seen once, and the ten largest hold roughly 18%. This sample comprised peripheral blood, obtained before any cancer treatment. These TCRs come from a male donor older than 55 with stage I lung adenocarcinoma.

J is TRBJ2-5 and V is TRBV27; 8 bases are a match to TRBD2. The CDR3 length is 15 residues. With 6 bases clipped from V and 5 bases from J, the junction kept 11 bases outside the gene matches. Germline V gene lookup returns CDR1 MNHEY and CDR2 SMNVEV (reference sequence). CDR3 region: CASSRTTSVGETQYF. The CDR3 nucleotides read TGTGCCAGCAGCCGAACGACTAGCGTGGGGGAGACCCAGTACTTC.

This chain connects TRBV7-6 to TRBJ2-7, with a weak D call TRBD1 (6 bases). V shed 1 base and J shed 0 bases, with 7 bases lying between them. This CDR3 has 14 amino acids. Germline V gene lookup returns CDR1 SGHVS and CDR2 FNYEAQ. CDR3 sequence: CASSLDRASYEQYF. The CDR3 DNA reads as TGTGCCAGCAGCTTAGACAGGGCCTCCTACGAGCAGTACTTC.

The J gene is TRBJ2-7, the V gene TRBV5-1; a possible D gene is TRBD1 (5 bases). Germline CDR1 is SGHRS and CDR2 is YFSETQ. The CDR3 is made up of 15 amino acids. V shed 10 bases and J shed 0 bases, with 20 bases lying between them. This CDR3 is CAGRSSPGPSYEQYF. CDR3 DNA: TGCGCCGGCCGATCGAGTCCAGGGCCCTCCTACGAGCAGTACTTC. Full variable domain (missing parts from reference TRBV5-1 and TRBJ2-7): KAGVTQTPRYLIKTRGQQVTLSCSPISGHRSVSWYQQTPGQGLQFLFEYFSETQRNKGNFPGRFSGRQFSNSRSEMNVSTLELGDSALYLCAGRSSPGPSYEQYFGPGTRLTVT.

The chain is built from TRBV20-1 and TRBJ1-2; D remains ambiguous. The CDR3 is made up of 9 amino acids. CDR1 DFQATT and CDR2 SNEGSKA come from the germline V gene (reference sequence). V was clipped by 6 bases and J by 4 bases, with 3 bases between them. CDR3 region: CSASYGYTF. CDR3 in DNA: TGCAGTGCAAGCTATGGCTACACCTTC.

The gene calls are TRBV10-3 and TRBJ2-3, with TRBD2 matching 11 bases. Germline V lookup: CDR1 ENHRY, CDR2 SYGVKD. V lost 3 bases and J lost 4; bases outside the gene matches: 6. The CDR3 is 16 residues long. In DNA form, the CDR3 reads TGTGCCATCAGTGACTCCGGGACTAGCGGACCAGATACGCAGTATTTT. Amino acid sequence: CAISDSGTSGPDTQYF.

V is TRBV5-5 and J is TRBJ2-1; D is possibly TRBD1 or TRBD2 (5 bases each). Per the germline V gene, CDR1 is SGHKS and CDR2 is YYEKEE (reference sequence). This CDR3 has 17 amino acids. The V gene lost 0 bases and the J gene lost 3 bases, with 16 bases spanning the gap. Here the CDR3 DNA reads TGTGCCAGCAGCTTGGCCGTTGGGGGATTCAACTACAATGAGCAGTTCTTC. Its translation: CASSLAVGGFNYNEQFF.

V usage is TRBV4-2 and J usage is TRBJ2-6; unclear D gene. The CDR3 contains 15 residues. Per the germline V gene, CDR1 is LGHNA and CDR2 is YNFKEQ. The V and J ends lost 4 bases and 0 bases respectively, with 7 bases between them. Here the CDR3 reads CASSPMSSGANVLTF. The CDR3 DNA reads as TGTGCCAGCAGCCCCATGAGCTCTGGGGCCAACGTCCTGACTTTC.

The chain employs TRBV5-1 and TRBJ2-7; possible D gene TRBD1, 6 bases. Germline V gives CDR1 SGHRS, CDR2 YFSETQ. The CDR3 spans 15 residues. Trimming shortened V by 3 bases and J by 4 bases, and 17 bases separated the two germline ends. The DNA for the CDR3 is TGCGCCAGCAGCTCCACGAGGCAGGGGTGGTACGAGCAGTACTTC. Residues: CASSSTRQGWYEQYF.

The chain couples TRBV7-2 to TRBJ1-6; D not resolved. There are 14 residues in the CDR3. With 1 base removed from V and 9 bases from J, the gap between germline ends came to 10 bases. Looked up from germline, CDR1 is SGHTA and CDR2 is FQGNSA. The CDR3 DNA sequence: TGTGCCAGCAGCTTAGTGGCAGGCGGTTCACCCCTCCACTTT. Its translation: CASSLVAGGSPLHF. Full variable domain (rest looked up from reference TRBV7-2 and TRBJ1-6): GAGVSQSPSNKVTEKGKDVELRCDPISGHTALYWYRQSLGQGLEFLIYFQGNSAPDKSGLPSDRFSAERTGGSVSTLTIQRTQQEDSAVYLCASSLVAGGSPLHFGNGTRLTVT.

The sample holds a few counts of this clone. The chain carries TRBV2 and TRBJ2-1; 11 bases fit TRBD2. The CDR3 totals 18 residues. V dropped 4 bases and J dropped 1; count of bases not matched to a gene: 9. CDR1 SNHLY and CDR2 FYNNEI come from the germline V gene. DNA of the CDR3: TGTGCCAGCAGTGTGGGTAGCGGGAGGGCCGTTTCCTACAATGAGCAGTTCTTC. Its translation: CASSVGSGRAVSYNEQFF.

The V call is TRBV28, the J call TRBJ2-1; a possible D gene is TRBD2 (6 bases). The CDR3 has 14 amino acids. V was clipped by 6 bases and J by 0 bases, with 9 bases between them. Germline lookup yields CDR1 MDHEN and CDR2 SYDVKM. CDR3 region: CASSASDSYNEQFF. The DNA for the CDR3 is TGTGCCAGCAGCGCTAGCGACTCCTACAATGAGCAGTTCTTC.

This chain connects TRBV28 to TRBJ2-2; TRBD1 might be the D (6 bases). The V end lost 7 bases, the J end lost 0 bases, and 12 bases lay between the germline ends. Germline V lookup: CDR1 MDHEN, CDR2 SYDVKM. The CDR3 extends over 15 amino acids. CDR3 coding DNA: TGTGCCAGCAATCGTGGGGGCTCGAACACCGGGGAGCTGTTTTTT. This codes for CASNRGGSNTGELFF. Supplemented by reference TRBV28 and TRBJ2-2, the full variable domain reads DVKVTQSSRYLVKRTGEKVFLECVQDMDHENMFWYRQDPGLGLRLIYFSYDVKMKEKGDIPEGYSVSREKKERFSLILESASTNQTSMYLCASNRGGSNTGELFFGEGSRLTVL.

Notes on this clone: The sample holds other DNA sequences that translate to the same CDR3. The V gene is TRBV15, the J gene TRBJ2-7, with 7 nucleotides matching TRBD2. V dropped 0 bases and J dropped 7; count of bases not matched to a gene: 21. Germline CDR1 is LNHNV and CDR2 is YYDKDF (reference sequence). The CDR3 sequence is 19 residues long. CDR3 loop: CATSRERGTRREKSAEQYF. CDR3 DNA: TGTGCCACCAGCAGAGAGCGAGGTACTAGGCGGGAGAAATCGGCGGAGCAGTACTTC.

By share of the sample, this clone is medium-sized. The CDR3 here is CASSLGGFRGDTQYF. CDR3 nucleotides: TGTGCCAGCAGCCTCGGGGGCTTTAGGGGAGATACGCAGTATTTT. The chain links TRBV7-9 to TRBJ2-3; tentatively, D is TRBD1 or TRBD2 (6 bases each). The length of the CDR3 is 15 residues. Germline V gene lookup returns CDR1 SEHNR and CDR2 FQNEAQ (reference sequence). Trimming took off 5 bases at V and 5 bases at J, with 17 bases between the two ends.

The chain links TRBV5-1 to TRBJ1-1, with 7 bases lining up with TRBD1. CDR3 length equals 12 residues. V shed 1 base, J shed 8 bases, and the junction held 2 bases outside the gene matches. Germline V gene data show CDR1 as SGHRS and CDR2 as YFSETQ. The CDR3 nucleotides read TGCGCCAGCAGCTTGTCCAGGGGGGAAGCTTTCTTT. It encodes CASSLSRGEAFF.

The chain couples TRBV6-5 to TRBJ1-1; D unresolved. This CDR3 region has 14 residues. Germline CDR1 MNHEY, CDR2 SVGAGI. V lost 2 bases, J lost 4 bases, and 11 bases lay in between. CDR3 DNA sequence: TGTGCCAGCAGTTACGAGGGCTTGGGCACTGAAGCTTTCTTT. Translating gives CASSYEGLGTEAFF.

CDR3 sequence reads: CASRRGGNTGELFF. The CDR3 nucleotides read TGCGCCAGCCGCAGGGGAGGGAACACCGGGGAGCTGTTTTTT. V is TRBV5-1 and J is TRBJ2-2; D tentatively reads TRBD1 or TRBD2 (6 bases each). The germline V gene has CDR1 SGHRS and CDR2 YFSETQ. This CDR3 has 14 residues. The germline V and J ends were trimmed by 7 bases and 1 base, with 11 bases remaining between them.

The chain joins TRBV5-4 to TRBJ1-1, with 7 bases matching TRBD1. V was clipped by 6 bases and J by 6 bases; unmatched bases: 11. The CDR3 is made up of 14 amino acids. CDR1 and CDR2 from the germline V gene are SGHNT and YYREEE (reference sequence). CDR3 loop: CASTPNRGGAEAFF. The CDR3 coding sequence is TGTGCCAGCACACCGAACAGGGGAGGCGCTGAAGCTTTCTTT.

The V call is TRBV7-9, the J call TRBJ1-1, with D maybe TRBD1 (6 bases). V was cut by 2 bases and J by 7 bases, with 14 bases left in between. Germline CDR1 is SEHNR and CDR2 is FQNEAQ (reference sequence). The length of the CDR3 is 14 residues. CDR3 nucleotide sequence: TGTGCCAGCAGCTTAACAGGAGGGGGAATTGAAGCTTTCTTT. This encodes CASSLTGGGIEAFF.

The chain employs TRBV25-1 and TRBJ2-7; D gene ambiguous. The CDR3 is made up of 13 amino acids. Germline values: CDR1 MGHDK, CDR2 SYGVNS. V dropped 3 bases and J dropped 6 bases, with 12 bases sitting between them. Here the CDR3 DNA reads TGTGCCAGCAGTGAGTCGCGATCTCTCGAGCAGTACTTC. Amino acid sequence: CASSESRSLEQYF.

The chain combines TRBV9 with TRBJ2-3, with 7 positions matching TRBD2. This CDR3 region has 18 residues. V was pared by 0 bases and J by 0 bases, with 10 bases of the junction left unmatched. Germline CDR1 and CDR2: SGDLS and YYNGEE. The CDR3 nucleotides are TGTGCCAGCAGCGTAGCCACCTCTAGCGGCGCTAGCACAGATACGCAGTATTTT. Translation: CASSVATSSGASTDTQYF.

The table lists this clone with a count of one. This chain connects TRBV18 to TRBJ2-7, with D possibly called TRBD1 or TRBD2 (6 bases each). The CDR3 has 16 residues. Trimming took 6 bases from V and 3 from J, leaving 21 bases between them. CDR1 is KGHSH, CDR2 LQKENI, per germline. CDR3 region: CASSQYRVGGGYEQYF. In DNA form, the CDR3 reads TGTGCCAGCTCCCAATACAGGGTTGGGGGAGGCTACGAGCAGTACTTC. Together with reference TRBV18 and TRBJ2-7, the CDR3 gives the full variable domain: NAGVMQNPRHLVRRRGQEARLRCSPMKGHSHVYWYRQLPEEGLKFMVYLQKENIIDESGMPKERFSAEFPKEGPSILRIQQVVRGDSAAYFCASSQYRVGGGYEQYFGPGTRLTVT.

This chain uses TRBV2 with TRBJ1-3; 9 bases align to TRBD1. J gave up 1 base and V 11 bases, and 15 bases lay outside the gene matches. The CDR3 sequence is 17 residues long. Germline V CDR1 and CDR2: SNHLY, FYNNEI. The CDR3 spells CAVTGGPGSRSGNTIYF. CDR3 DNA: TGTGCCGTCACAGGGGGCCCCGGGAGCCGGTCTGGAAACACCATATATTTT.

J is TRBJ1-1 and V is TRBV18, with D uncertain. Trimming shortened V by 3 bases and J by 5 bases, and 16 bases separated the two germline ends. CDR3 length equals 15 residues. In germline, CDR1 is KGHSH, CDR2 LQKENI. The CDR3 region is CASSPGRGPRTEAFF. The CDR3 nucleotides are TGTGCCAGCTCACCGGGCCGGGGTCCGAGGACTGAAGCTTTCTTT.

This clone has just a few counts. The chain joins TRBV25-1 to TRBJ2-1, with D maybe TRBD2 (6 bases). With 7 bases removed from V and 0 bases from J, the gap between germline ends came to 13 bases. This CDR3 is 15 amino acids long. Per the germline V gene, CDR1 is MGHDK and CDR2 is SYGVNS. CDR3: CASTDSGTSYNEQFF. For the CDR3, the DNA is TGTGCCAGCACTGATAGCGGTACCTCCTACAATGAGCAGTTCTTC.

The chain uses TRBV9 and TRBJ1-1; D may be TRBD1 (5 bases). The CDR3 has 16 residues. V was pared by 0 bases and J by 2 bases, with 14 bases between. The germline CDR1 and CDR2 sequences are SGDLS and YYNGEE. The chain's CDR3 is CASSVEAGRRNTEAFF. CDR3 DNA: TGTGCCAGCAGCGTAGAGGCAGGGAGGCGAAACACTGAAGCTTTCTTT.

This clone was detected once. The rearrangement joins TRBV27 to TRBJ2-5; 7 nucleotides agree with TRBD1. Trimming removed 3 bases from V and 8 bases from J; junction bases left unmatched: 6. CDR3 length: 13 amino acids. CDR1 and CDR2 (germline): MNHEY, SMNVEV (reference sequence). CDR3 bases: TGTGCCAGCAGTTTTCGGGACAGCCTCACCCAGTACTTC. Its translation: CASSFRDSLTQYF.

This chain joins TRBV19 and TRBJ1-5, with TRBD1 identical over 7 bases. This CDR3 region has 14 residues. With 4 bases clipped from V and 6 bases from J, the junction kept 6 bases outside the gene matches. CDR1 is LNHDA, CDR2 SQIVND, per germline (reference sequence). The CDR3 DNA reads TGTGCCAGTAGTACCAACAGGGGTAGTCAGCCCCAGCATTTT. Translation: CASSTNRGSQPQHF.

J is TRBJ2-1 and V is TRBV9; tentatively, D is TRBD1 or TRBD2 (5 bases each). Trimming removed 5 bases at V and 2 bases at J, with 11 bases between. The CDR3 runs to 14 residues. CDR1 and CDR2 (germline): SGDLS, YYNGEE. The CDR3 loop reads CASSRDPAYNEQFF. As DNA, the CDR3 is TGTGCCAGCAGTAGGGACCCAGCCTACAATGAGCAGTTCTTC.

The genes are TRBV11-1 and TRBJ1-4; D is possibly TRBD1 (5 bases). CDR1 SGHAT and CDR2 FQDESV come from the germline V gene (reference sequence). Trimming cost V 4 bases and J 4 bases, with 10 bases left between them. This CDR3 has 14 residues. The CDR3, as DNA: TGTGCCAGCAGCTCCCGGGACCTTAATGAAAAACTGTTTTTT. Its protein is CASSSRDLNEKLFF.